The sequence of this TCR beta chain was determined in a study of breast tumors, draining lymph nodes, adjacent tissues. Whole-study findings and limits: Tumor T cell lymph node origin was a supported hypothesis, not proven.

This clonotype appeared many times. Its antigen is not identified. Samples came from axillary lymph nodes draining the breast cancer. TCRdb recomputed calls from the multiplex PCR reads with MiXCR, one row per CDR3 protein. The sample holds a few hundred thousand distinct CDR3 sequences, around 34% seen once. The sequenced material came from axillary lymph node tissue. The clonotype comes from a female donor with breast cancer. Some clones in this sample may be carry-over from other donors' samples.

The CDR3 protein is CASSIQGVNEQFF. CDR3 nucleotide sequence: TGTGCCAGTAGTATACAGGGAGTCAATGAGCAGTTCTTC. This chain joins TRBV19 and TRBJ2-1; tentatively, D is TRBD1 or TRBD2 (5 bases each). Germline CDR1 is LNHDA and CDR2 is SQIVND (reference sequence). The CDR3 length is 13 residues. Trimming cost V 2 bases and J 6 bases, with 8 bases left between them. The whole variable domain, filled in from reference TRBV19 and TRBJ2-1, reads DGGITQSPKYLFRKEGQNVTLSCEQNLNHDAMYWYRQDPGQGLRLIYYSQIVNDFQKGDIAEGYSVSREKKESFPLTVTSAQKNPTAFYLCASSIQGVNEQFFGPGTRLTVL.